The clone carrying this T cell receptor beta chain was seen more than once but under ten times. The target antigen is unknown. This sample was taken from a study of response to subunit inactivated influenza vaccine. This CDR3 region has 15 residues. Trimming at V came to 5 bases and at J to 5 bases, leaving 7 bases not matched to a gene. Each CDR3 protein is one row after TCRdb ran MiXCR on the RT-PCR reads. This sample has hundreds of thousands of distinct CDR3 sequences, with roughly 8.2% found just once. General study results and limits: The study's authors posited that every seasonal influenza vaccination enlists few new T cells.

The input for sequencing was PBMCs from blood, taken around 25 months after vaccination. This TCR was recovered from a man between 50 and 69 years old who received an inactivated influenza vaccine. The chain is built from TRBV12-3 or TRBV12-4 and TRBJ1-5, with 9 bases fitting TRBD1. CDR3 sequence (DNA): TGTGCCAGCAGTAAGGGGACAGGGTTTGATCAGCCCCAGCATTTT. Translating it yields CASSKGTGFDQPQHF.